These T cell receptor beta chains were read from a single sample in a study of blood T cell repertoires in COVID-19. Clones were sequenced by immunoSEQ multiplex PCR, and TCRdb holds only the in-frame ones, with some missing. The profile shows a few hundred thousand clones, less than 95% of them singletons. The specimen sequenced was PBMCs or T cells enriched from blood (not recorded which). Source of these receptors: a man aged 18 to 29 who had recovered from COVID-19. Both conserved end residues are part of each CDR3. The order of the fields is clone size, V gene, J gene, D gene, CDR3 DNA, CDR3 protein. A D gene is named only where the DNA matches it firmly. The listing skips clone size in some rows; elsewhere it reads once, few, many or a size class.

abundance: once; v_gene: TRBV3-1/TRBV3-2; j_gene: TRBJ1-1; d_gene: NA; CDR3nt: TGTGCCAGCAGCCAAGGGGGCTTCCGTGCTTTCTTT; CDR3aa: CASSQGGFRAFF
abundance: NA; v_gene: TRBV5-5; j_gene: TRBJ1-5; d_gene: NA; CDR3nt: TGTGCCAGCAGCCCGGCGGGGGGACAGCCCCAGCATTTT; CDR3aa: CASSPAGGQPQHF
abundance: NA; v_gene: TRBV30; j_gene: TRBJ2-1; d_gene: TRBD1; CDR3nt: TGTGCCTGGAGTGCCGGGACAGGGGGCTACAATGAGCAGTTCTTC; CDR3aa: CAWSAGTGGYNEQFF
abundance: NA; v_gene: TRBV28; j_gene: TRBJ2-2; d_gene: NA; CDR3nt: TGTGCCAGCAGTTTGAGGAACACCGGGGAGCTGTTTTTT; CDR3aa: CASSLRNTGELFF
abundance: NA; v_gene: TRBV27; j_gene: TRBJ1-5; d_gene: NA; CDR3nt: TGTGCCAGCAGTCCCGGCAGGGATGGAAGCAATCAGCCCCAGCATTTT; CDR3aa: CASSPGRDGSNQPQHF
abundance: NA; v_gene: TRBV6-5; j_gene: TRBJ2-1; d_gene: TRBD2; CDR3nt: TGTGCCAGCAGAGCCGTAGCGGGAGTCAATGAGCAGTTCTTC; CDR3aa: CASRAVAGVNEQFF
abundance: NA; v_gene: TRBV18; j_gene: TRBJ1-2; d_gene: NA; CDR3nt: TGTGCCAGCTCAGATACAGTCGGCTACACCTTC; CDR3aa: CASSDTVGYTF
abundance: NA; v_gene: TRBV5-1; j_gene: TRBJ1-4; d_gene: NA; CDR3nt: TGCGCCAGCAGCATCGGGTCAGGGAATGAAAAACTGTTTTTT; CDR3aa: CASSIGSGNEKLFF
abundance: NA; v_gene: TRBV7-8; j_gene: TRBJ1-1; d_gene: NA; CDR3nt: TGTGCCGCGGGGGGCAGAACAAACACTGAAGCTTTCTTT; CDR3aa: CAAGGRTNTEAFF
abundance: NA; v_gene: TRBV10-3; j_gene: TRBJ2-1; d_gene: TRBD1; CDR3nt: TGTGCCAGCGCCCCCGGGACAGGGTACAATGAGCAGTTCTTC; CDR3aa: CASAPGTGYNEQFF
abundance: NA; v_gene: TRBV7-2; j_gene: TRBJ2-5; d_gene: TRBD2; CDR3nt: TGTGCCAGCAGCTTAACTAGCGGGGGCCAAGAGACCCAGTACTTC; CDR3aa: CASSLTSGGQETQYF
abundance: NA; v_gene: TRBV19; j_gene: TRBJ2-1; d_gene: TRBD2; CDR3nt: TGTGCCAGTACCCTAAGACGCGGGAGTGATTACAATGAGCAGTTCTTC; CDR3aa: CASTLRRGSDYNEQFF
abundance: NA; v_gene: TRBV2; j_gene: TRBJ1-5; d_gene: NA; CDR3nt: TGTGCCAGCAGTGATGGCGGGGGTAACAATCAGCCCCAGCATTTT; CDR3aa: CASSDGGGNNQPQHF
abundance: NA; v_gene: TRBV7-2; j_gene: TRBJ1-1; d_gene: NA; CDR3nt: TGTGCCAGCAGCTTCCCCAGGTCTCCCCCGAACACTGAAGCTTTCTTT; CDR3aa: CASSFPRSPPNTEAFF
abundance: NA; v_gene: TRBV2; j_gene: TRBJ1-2; d_gene: TRBD1; CDR3nt: TGTGCCAGCAGGGACAGGGGCCTGGGGAACTATGGCTACACCTTC; CDR3aa: CASRDRGLGNYGYTF
abundance: NA; v_gene: TRBV14; j_gene: TRBJ1-2; d_gene: TRBD1; CDR3nt: TGTGCCAGCAGACCGACAGGGGTCAACTATGGCTACACCTTC; CDR3aa: CASRPTGVNYGYTF
abundance: NA; v_gene: TRBV28; j_gene: TRBJ1-2; d_gene: TRBD1; CDR3nt: TGTGCCAGCAAGGGGGCGCAGAGTGGCTACACCTTC; CDR3aa: CASKGAQSGYTF
abundance: NA; v_gene: TRBV7-6; j_gene: TRBJ1-1; d_gene: NA; CDR3nt: TGTGCCAGCAGCCTAAGGGGTCGGTCCAGGGAGAACACTGAAGCTTTCTTT; CDR3aa: CASSLRGRSRENTEAFF
abundance: NA; v_gene: TRBV21-1; j_gene: TRBJ1-5; d_gene: NA; CDR3nt: TGTGCCAGCAGCAAACTTAACAGGTTTGGGGCTACCGGTCAGCCCCAGCATTTT; CDR3aa: CASSKLNRFGATGQPQHF
abundance: NA; v_gene: TRBV2; j_gene: TRBJ2-4; d_gene: TRBD1; CDR3nt: TGTGCCAGCAGGCGGGTCCAGGGGGACATTCAGTACTTC; CDR3aa: CASRRVQGDIQYF
abundance: NA; v_gene: TRBV4-1; j_gene: TRBJ2-1; d_gene: TRBD1; CDR3nt: TGCGCCAGCAGCCCGGATGATACCGGGACAGGGGGCAATGAGCAGTTCTTC; CDR3aa: CASSPDDTGTGGNEQFF
abundance: NA; v_gene: TRBV6-2/TRBV6-3; j_gene: TRBJ1-2; d_gene: NA; CDR3nt: TGTGCCAGCAGTTACGGTGGCAAGACCTCGGCGGATGGCTACACCTTC; CDR3aa: CASSYGGKTSADGYTF
abundance: NA; v_gene: TRBV6-1; j_gene: TRBJ1-2; d_gene: NA; CDR3nt: TGTGCCAGCAGTGAAGCCCCAGGGCCACCTAACTATGGCTACACCTTC; CDR3aa: CASSEAPGPPNYGYTF
abundance: NA; v_gene: TRBV27; j_gene: TRBJ2-1; d_gene: TRBD2; CDR3nt: TGTGCCAGCAGCGGACTAGCGGGAGGGAATGAGCAGTTCTTC; CDR3aa: CASSGLAGGNEQFF
abundance: few; v_gene: TRBV7-9; j_gene: TRBJ2-4; d_gene: NA; CDR3nt: TGTGCCAGCAGTCCAGAAGACAGCCTAAACATTCAGTACTTC; CDR3aa: CASSPEDSLNIQYF
abundance: NA; v_gene: TRBV12-5; j_gene: TRBJ1-2; d_gene: NA; CDR3nt: TGTGCTAGTGGGTCGGGTAACTATGGCTACACCTTC; CDR3aa: CASGSGNYGYTF
abundance: NA; v_gene: TRBV5-5; j_gene: TRBJ1-1; d_gene: NA; CDR3nt: TGTGCCAGCAGCGCCCCCATTACGGGAAGAGAAGCTTTCTTT; CDR3aa: CASSAPITGREAFF
abundance: NA; v_gene: TRBV28; j_gene: TRBJ1-1; d_gene: NA; CDR3nt: TGTGCCAGCCCCGGGGGCACTGAAGCTTTCTTT; CDR3aa: CASPGGTEAFF
abundance: NA; v_gene: TRBV25-1; j_gene: TRBJ2-1; d_gene: NA; CDR3nt: TGTGCCAGCAGTCCAGGGCAGGCTAGCGAGTACAATGAGCAGTTCTTC; CDR3aa: CASSPGQASEYNEQFF
abundance: NA; v_gene: TRBV4-1; j_gene: TRBJ2-5; d_gene: TRBD2; CDR3nt: TGCGCCAGCAGCCAGGGGGGGACTAGCCGGGGCCAAGAGACCCAGTACTTC; CDR3aa: CASSQGGTSRGQETQYF